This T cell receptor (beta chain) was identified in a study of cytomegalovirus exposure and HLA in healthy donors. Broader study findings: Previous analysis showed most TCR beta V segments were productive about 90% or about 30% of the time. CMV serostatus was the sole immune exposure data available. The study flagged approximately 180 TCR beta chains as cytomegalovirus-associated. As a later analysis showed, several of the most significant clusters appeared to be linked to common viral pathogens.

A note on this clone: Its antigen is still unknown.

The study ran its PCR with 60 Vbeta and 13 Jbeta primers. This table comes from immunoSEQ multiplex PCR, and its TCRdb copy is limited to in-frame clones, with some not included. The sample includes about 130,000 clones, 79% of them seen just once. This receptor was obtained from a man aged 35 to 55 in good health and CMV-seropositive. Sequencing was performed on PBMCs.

The CDR3: CASSWAGAYEQYF. CDR3 nucleotide sequence: TGTGCCAGCAGCTGGGCAGGGGCCTACGAGCAGTACTTC. This sequence joins TRBV5-6 and TRBJ2-7, with D possibly TRBD1 on 6 matching bases. The CDR3 consists of 13 residues. Germline-derived CDR1 and CDR2 are SGHDT and YYEEEE. The V and J ends lost 3 bases and 2 bases respectively, with 9 bases between them.